This TCR beta chain derives from a study of technical replicates of blood from a few donors. Sequenced by immunoSEQ multiplex PCR; TCRdb stores in-frame clones only, minus some. Among about 80,000 clones listed, approximately 94% were seen once. The CDR3 spans 13 residues. Germline V gene data show CDR1 as SGHRS and CDR2 as YFSETQ. With V trimmed by 3 bases and J by 6 bases, 4 bases remained unmatched. The material sequenced was T cells isolated from PBMCs. The V gene is TRBV5-1, the J gene TRBJ1-2; 8 bases match TRBD1. The sequence was collected from a human donor in good health. CDR3 protein: CASSWTGRDGYTF. In DNA form, the CDR3 reads TGCGCCAGCAGCTGGACAGGGAGGGATGGCTACACCTTC.